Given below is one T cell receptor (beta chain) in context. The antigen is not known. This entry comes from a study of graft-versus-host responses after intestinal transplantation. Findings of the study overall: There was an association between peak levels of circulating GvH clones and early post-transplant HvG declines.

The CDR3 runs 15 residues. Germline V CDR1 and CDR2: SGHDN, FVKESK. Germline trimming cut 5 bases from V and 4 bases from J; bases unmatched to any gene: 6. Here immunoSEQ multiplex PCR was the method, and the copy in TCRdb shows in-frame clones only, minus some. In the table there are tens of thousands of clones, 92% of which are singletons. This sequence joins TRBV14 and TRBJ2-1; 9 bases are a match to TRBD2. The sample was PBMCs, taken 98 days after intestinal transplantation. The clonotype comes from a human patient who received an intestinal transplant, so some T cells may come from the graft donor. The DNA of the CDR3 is TGTGCCAGCAGCACACGACTAGCGGCATACAATGAGCAGTTCTTC. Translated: CASSTRLAAYNEQFF.